The text below deals with one T cell receptor (beta chain). The source of the sample is a study of blood T cell repertoires in COVID-19. Overall study context: The United States, Italy and Spain were the sources of the acute and convalescent COVID-19 samples. Sample material is recorded as cDNA or gDNA derived from T cells, B-cell-depleted T cells, or PBMCs.

CDR3 length: 14 amino acids. Germline CDR1 reads SGDLS; CDR2 reads YYNGEE. Trimming shortened V by 4 bases and J by 2 bases, and 9 bases separated the two germline ends. Methods used by the authors: From reference gene primer amplification, estimates of nucleated cell counts were derived. Assay: immunoSEQ multiplex PCR; the TCRdb copy retains only in-frame clones and omits some. For V, J and clone size, that table is used; D and trimming come from the DNA. The sample gives over 130,000 clones, roughly 73% of which show up once; about 9.4% is in the top ten. This sequence joins TRBV9 and TRBJ1-4; unclear D gene. The material sequenced was peripheral blood. The receptor comes from a woman aged 45-59 years with active or convalescent COVID-19. CDR3 loop: CASSPRGTNEKLFF. CDR3 sequence (DNA): TGTGCCAGCAGCCCCCGTGGCACTAATGAAAAACTGTTTTTT.